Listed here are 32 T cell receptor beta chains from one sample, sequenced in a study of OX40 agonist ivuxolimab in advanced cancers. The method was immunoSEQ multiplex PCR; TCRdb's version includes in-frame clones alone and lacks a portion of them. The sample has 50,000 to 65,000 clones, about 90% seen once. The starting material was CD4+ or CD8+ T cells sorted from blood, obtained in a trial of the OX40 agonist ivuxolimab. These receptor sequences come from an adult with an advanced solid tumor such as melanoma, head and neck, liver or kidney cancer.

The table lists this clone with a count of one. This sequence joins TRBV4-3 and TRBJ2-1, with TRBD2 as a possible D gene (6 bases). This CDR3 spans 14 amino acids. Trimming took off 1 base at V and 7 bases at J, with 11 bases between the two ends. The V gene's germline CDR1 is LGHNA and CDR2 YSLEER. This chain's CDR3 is CASSQAGSYNEQFF. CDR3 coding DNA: TGCGCCAGCAGCCAAGCCGGGAGTTATAATGAGCAGTTCTTC.

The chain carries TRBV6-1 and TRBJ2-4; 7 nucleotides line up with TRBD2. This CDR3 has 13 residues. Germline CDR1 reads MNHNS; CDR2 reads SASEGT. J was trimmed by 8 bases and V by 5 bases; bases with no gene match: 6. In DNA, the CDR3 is TGTGCCAGCAGTCTACGGACTAGGGACATTCAGTACTTC. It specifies CASSLRTRDIQYF.

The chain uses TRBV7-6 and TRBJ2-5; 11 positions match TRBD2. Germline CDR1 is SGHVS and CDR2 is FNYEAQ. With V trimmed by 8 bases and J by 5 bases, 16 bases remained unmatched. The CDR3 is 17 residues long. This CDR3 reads CASSRVLAGDSVETQYF. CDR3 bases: TGTGCCAGCTCTAGGGTACTAGCGGGAGACTCAGTGGAGACCCAGTACTTC.

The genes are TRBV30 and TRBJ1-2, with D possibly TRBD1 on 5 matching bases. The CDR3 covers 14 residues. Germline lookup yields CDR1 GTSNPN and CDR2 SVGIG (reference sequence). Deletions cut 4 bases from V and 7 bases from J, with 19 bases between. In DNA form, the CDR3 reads TGTGCCTGGAAATGGGACTCTCGGGCGTCTGGCTACACCTTC. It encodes CAWKWDSRASGYTF.

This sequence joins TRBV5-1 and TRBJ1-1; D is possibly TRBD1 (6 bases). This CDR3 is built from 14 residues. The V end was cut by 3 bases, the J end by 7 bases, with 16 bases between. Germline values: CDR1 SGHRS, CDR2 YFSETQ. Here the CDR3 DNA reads TGCGCCAGCAGCTCCCGGTGGGGGGCTGGTGAAGCTTTCTTT. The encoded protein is CASSSRWGAGEAFF.

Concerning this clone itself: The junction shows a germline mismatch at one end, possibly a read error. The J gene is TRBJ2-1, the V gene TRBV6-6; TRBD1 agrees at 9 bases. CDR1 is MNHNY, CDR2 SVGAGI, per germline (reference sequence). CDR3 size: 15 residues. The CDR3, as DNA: TGTGCCGGCAGCTTCGGGACAGGGTTCTACAATGAGCAGTTCTTC. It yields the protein CAGSFGTGFYNEQFF.

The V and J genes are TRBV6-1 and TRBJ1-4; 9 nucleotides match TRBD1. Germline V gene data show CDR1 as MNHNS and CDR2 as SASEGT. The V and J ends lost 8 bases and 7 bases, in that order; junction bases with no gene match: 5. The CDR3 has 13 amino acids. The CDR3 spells CASGRTGVEKLFF. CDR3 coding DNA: TGTGCCAGCGGTCGGACAGGGGTTGAAAAACTGTTTTTT.

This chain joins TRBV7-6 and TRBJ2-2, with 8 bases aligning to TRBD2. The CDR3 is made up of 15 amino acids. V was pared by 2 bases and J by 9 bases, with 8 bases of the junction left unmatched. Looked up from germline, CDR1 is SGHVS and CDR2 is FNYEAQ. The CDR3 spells CASSLISAGGRELFF. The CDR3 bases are TGTGCCAGCAGCTTAATCTCGGCGGGAGGCCGGGAGCTGTTTTTT.

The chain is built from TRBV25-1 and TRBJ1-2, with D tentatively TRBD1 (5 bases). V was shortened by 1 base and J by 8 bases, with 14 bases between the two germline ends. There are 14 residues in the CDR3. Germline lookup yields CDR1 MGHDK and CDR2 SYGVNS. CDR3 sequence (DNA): TGTGCCAGCAGTGAATGGGGGGAGGGACCGGGCTACACCTTC. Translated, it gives CASSEWGEGPGYTF.

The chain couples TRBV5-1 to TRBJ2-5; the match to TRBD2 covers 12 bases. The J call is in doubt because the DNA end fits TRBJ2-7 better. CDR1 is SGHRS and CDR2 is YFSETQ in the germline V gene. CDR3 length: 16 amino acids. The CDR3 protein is CASSLALASGRGEQYF. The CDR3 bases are TGCGCCAGCAGCTTGGCCCTCGCTAGCGGGAGGGGCGAGCAGTACTTC.

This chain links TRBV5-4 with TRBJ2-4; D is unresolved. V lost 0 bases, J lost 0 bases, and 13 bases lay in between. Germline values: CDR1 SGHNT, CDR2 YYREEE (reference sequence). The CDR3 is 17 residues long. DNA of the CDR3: TGTGCCAGCAGCTTGGACGGCGTTTCGGTAGCCAAAAACATTCAGTACTTC. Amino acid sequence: CASSLDGVSVAKNIQYF.

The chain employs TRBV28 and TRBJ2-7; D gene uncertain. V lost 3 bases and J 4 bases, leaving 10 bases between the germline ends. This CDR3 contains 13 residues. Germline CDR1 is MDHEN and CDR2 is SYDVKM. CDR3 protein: CASSFSHEYEQYF. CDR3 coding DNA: TGTGCCAGCAGTTTTTCCCATGAGTACGAGCAGTACTTC.

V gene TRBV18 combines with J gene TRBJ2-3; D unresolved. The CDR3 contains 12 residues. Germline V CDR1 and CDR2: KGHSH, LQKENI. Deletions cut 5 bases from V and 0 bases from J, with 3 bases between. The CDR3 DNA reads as TGTGCCAGCTCAACTAGCACAGATACGCAGTATTTT. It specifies CASSTSTDTQYF.

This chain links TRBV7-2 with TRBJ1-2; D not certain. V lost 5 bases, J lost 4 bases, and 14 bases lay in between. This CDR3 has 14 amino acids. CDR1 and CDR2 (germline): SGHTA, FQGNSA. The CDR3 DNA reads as TGTGCCAGCAGCCCGACCCGGGCCGCCTATGGCTACACCTTC. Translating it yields CASSPTRAAYGYTF.

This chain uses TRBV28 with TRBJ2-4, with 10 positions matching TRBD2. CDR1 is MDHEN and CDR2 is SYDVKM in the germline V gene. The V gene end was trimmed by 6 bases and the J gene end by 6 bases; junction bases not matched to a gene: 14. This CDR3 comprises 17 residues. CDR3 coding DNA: TGTGCCAGCAGACCTGGACTAGCGGAGACTCTCTCAAACATTCAGTACTTC. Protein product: CASRPGLAETLSNIQYF.

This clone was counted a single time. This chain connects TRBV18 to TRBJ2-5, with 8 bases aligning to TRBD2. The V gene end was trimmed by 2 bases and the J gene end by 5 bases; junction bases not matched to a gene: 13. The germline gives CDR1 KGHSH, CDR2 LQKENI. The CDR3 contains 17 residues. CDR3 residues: CASSPSTGLVRGETQYF. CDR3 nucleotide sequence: TGTGCCAGCTCACCATCGACGGGACTAGTACGAGGGGAGACCCAGTACTTC. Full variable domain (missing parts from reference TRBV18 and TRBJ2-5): NAGVMQNPRHLVRRRGQEARLRCSPMKGHSHVYWYRQLPEEGLKFMVYLQKENIIDESGMPKERFSAEFPKEGPSILRIQQVVRGDSAAYFCASSPSTGLVRGETQYFGPGTRLLVL.

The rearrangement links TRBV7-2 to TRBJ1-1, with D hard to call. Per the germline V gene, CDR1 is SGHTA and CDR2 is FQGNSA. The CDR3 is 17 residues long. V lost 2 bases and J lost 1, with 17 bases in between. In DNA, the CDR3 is TGTGCCAGCAGCTTATGGGTTTCGAGTATAGGGAACACTGAAGCTTTCTTT. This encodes CASSLWVSSIGNTEAFF.

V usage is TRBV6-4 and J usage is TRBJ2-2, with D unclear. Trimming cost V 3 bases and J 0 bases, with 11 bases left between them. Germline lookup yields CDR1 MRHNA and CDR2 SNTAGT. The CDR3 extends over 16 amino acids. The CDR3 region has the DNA TGTGCCAGCAGTGAGCAGACCGCCGCGAACACCGGGGAGCTGTTTTTT. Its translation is CASSEQTAANTGELFF.

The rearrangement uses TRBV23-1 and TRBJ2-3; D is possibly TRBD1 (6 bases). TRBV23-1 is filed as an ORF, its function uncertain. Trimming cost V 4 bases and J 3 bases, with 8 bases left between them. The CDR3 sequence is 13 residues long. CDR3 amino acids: CASSRQGTDTQYF. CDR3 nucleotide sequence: TGCGCCAGCAGTCGGCAGGGGACAGATACGCAGTATTTT.

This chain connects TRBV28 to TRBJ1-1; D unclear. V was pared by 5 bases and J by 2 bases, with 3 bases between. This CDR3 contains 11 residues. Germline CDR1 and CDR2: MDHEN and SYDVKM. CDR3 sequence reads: CASSTNTEAFF. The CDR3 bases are TGTGCCAGCAGTACAAACACTGAAGCTTTCTTT.

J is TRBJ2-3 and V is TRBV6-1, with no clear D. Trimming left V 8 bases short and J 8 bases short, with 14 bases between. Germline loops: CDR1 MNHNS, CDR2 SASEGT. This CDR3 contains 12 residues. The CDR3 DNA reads TGTGCCAGCGACGACGCGGAGAGTACGCAGTATTTT. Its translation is CASDDAESTQYF.

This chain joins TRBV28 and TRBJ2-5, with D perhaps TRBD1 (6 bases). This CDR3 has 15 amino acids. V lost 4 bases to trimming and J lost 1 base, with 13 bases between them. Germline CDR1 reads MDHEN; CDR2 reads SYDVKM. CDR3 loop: CASSSPYRVQETQYF. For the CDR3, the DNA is TGTGCCAGCAGTTCCCCCTACAGGGTCCAAGAGACCCAGTACTTC.

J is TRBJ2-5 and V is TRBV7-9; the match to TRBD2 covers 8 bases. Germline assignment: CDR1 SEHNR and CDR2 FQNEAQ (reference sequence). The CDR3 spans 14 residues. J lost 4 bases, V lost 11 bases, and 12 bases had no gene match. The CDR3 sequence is CAYGSGSRGETQYF. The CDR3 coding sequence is TGTGCCTACGGGAGCGGGAGTAGAGGAGAGACCCAGTACTTC.

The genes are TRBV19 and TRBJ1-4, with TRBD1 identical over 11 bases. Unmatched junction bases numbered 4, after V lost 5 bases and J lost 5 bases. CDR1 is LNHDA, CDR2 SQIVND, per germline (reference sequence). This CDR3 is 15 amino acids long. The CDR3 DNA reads TGTGCCAGTAGTGCTTGGGACAGGGGGAATGAAAAACTGTTTTTT. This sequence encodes CASSAWDRGNEKLFF. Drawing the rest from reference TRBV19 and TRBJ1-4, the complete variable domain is DGGITQSPKYLFRKEGQNVTLSCEQNLNHDAMYWYRQDPGQGLRLIYYSQIVNDFQKGDIAEGYSVSREKKESFPLTVTSAQKNPTAFYLCASSAWDRGNEKLFFGSGTQLSVL.

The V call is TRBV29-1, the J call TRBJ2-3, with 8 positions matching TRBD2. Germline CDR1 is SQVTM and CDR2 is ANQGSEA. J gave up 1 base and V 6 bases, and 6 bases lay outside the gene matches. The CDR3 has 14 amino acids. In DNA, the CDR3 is TGCAGCGTACAGCGGGAGTCTGGCACAGATACGCAGTATTTT. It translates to CSVQRESGTDTQYF.

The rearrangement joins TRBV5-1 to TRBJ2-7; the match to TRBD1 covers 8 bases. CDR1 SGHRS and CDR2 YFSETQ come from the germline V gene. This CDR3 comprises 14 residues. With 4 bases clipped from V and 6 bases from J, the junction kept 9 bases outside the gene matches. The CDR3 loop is CASSLGQDSSEQYF. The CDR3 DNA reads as TGCGCCAGCAGCCTGGGACAGGATAGTTCCGAGCAGTACTTC.

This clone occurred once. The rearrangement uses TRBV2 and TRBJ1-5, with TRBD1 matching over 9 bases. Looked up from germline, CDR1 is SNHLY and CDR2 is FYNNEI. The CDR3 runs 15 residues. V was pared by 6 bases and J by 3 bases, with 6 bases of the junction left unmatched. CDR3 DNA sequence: TGTGCCAGCAGCCCAGACAGGGGGTACAATCAGCCCCAGCATTTT. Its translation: CASSPDRGYNQPQHF.

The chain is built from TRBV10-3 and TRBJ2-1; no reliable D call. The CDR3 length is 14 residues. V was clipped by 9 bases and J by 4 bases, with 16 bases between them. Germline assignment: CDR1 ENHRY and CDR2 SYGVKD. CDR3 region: CAIADLTLYNEQFF. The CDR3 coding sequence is TGTGCCATTGCTGACTTGACCCTATACAATGAGCAGTTCTTC.

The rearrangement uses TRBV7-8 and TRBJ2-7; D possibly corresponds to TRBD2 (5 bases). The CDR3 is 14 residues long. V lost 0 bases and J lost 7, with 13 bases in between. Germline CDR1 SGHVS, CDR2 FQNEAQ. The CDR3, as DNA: TGTGCCAGCAGCTTAGCGCTCGGGGTGGTTGAGCAGTACTTC. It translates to CASSLALGVVEQYF.

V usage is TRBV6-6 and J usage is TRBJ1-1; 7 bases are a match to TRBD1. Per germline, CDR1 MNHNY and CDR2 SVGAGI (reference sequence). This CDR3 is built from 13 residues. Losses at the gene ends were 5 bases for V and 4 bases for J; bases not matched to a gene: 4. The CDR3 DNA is TGTGCCAGCAGTGATACAGGGGTCACTGAAGCTTTCTTT. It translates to CASSDTGVTEAFF.

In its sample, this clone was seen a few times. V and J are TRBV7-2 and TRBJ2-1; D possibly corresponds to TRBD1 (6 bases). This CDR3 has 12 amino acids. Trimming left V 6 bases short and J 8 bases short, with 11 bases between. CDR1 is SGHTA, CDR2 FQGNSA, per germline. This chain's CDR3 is CASSEQGYEQFF. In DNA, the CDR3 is TGTGCCAGCAGTGAACAGGGTTATGAGCAGTTCTTC.

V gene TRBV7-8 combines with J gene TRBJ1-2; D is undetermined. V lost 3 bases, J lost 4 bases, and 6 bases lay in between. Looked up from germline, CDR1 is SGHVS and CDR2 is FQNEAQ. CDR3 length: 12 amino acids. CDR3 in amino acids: CASSFGIYGYTF. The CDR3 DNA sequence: TGTGCCAGCAGCTTCGGGATCTATGGCTACACCTTC.